This T cell receptor beta chain was profiled in a study of neurological immune-mediated disorders. General study results and limits: No CDR3 amino acid sequences recurred among expanded clones across subjects, suggesting private repertoires in all groups. Patients with HTLV-1-associated myelopathy had the highest level of TCR clonal expansion, whereas patients with multiple sclerosis had the lowest level, falling beneath the level found in healthy controls.

There are 16 residues in the CDR3. Per the germline V gene, CDR1 is SGDLS and CDR2 is YYNGEE. cDNA was made by 5'RACE with 10-nucleotide random UMIs. TCRdb reprocessed the 5' RACE reads with MiXCR, giving one entry per CDR3 protein. The table has 70,000 to 75,000 distinct CDR3 sequences, roughly 13% seen once; the top ten hold 4.6%. Described time point: longitudinal time-point 1 (baseline). 2 million PBMCs stored at -80 C were the source of the unsorted libraries. To note about this clonotype: Its specificity is unknown. The junction departs from germline at one end; a sequencing error may be responsible.

The specimen sequenced was PBMCs. This chain uses TRBV9 with TRBJ2-1; perhaps TRBD1 as D (6 bases). The sequence derives from a female donor with HTLV-1-associated myelopathy (HAM/TSP). CDR3 DNA sequence: TGCGACAGCAGCGCGATTCCGGACAGTCTTGGGCATGAGCAGTTCTTC. It is translated as CDSSAIPDSLGHEQFF.